A single T cell receptor beta chain is shown here with its context. The sample originates from a study of cytotoxic CD8 clonotypes in ibrutinib-treated CLL. Germline CDR1 is LNHDA and CDR2 is SQIVND (reference sequence). The CDR3 is 13 amino acids. Trimming took off 3 bases at V and 4 bases at J, with 9 bases between the two ends. TCRdb keeps only in-frame clones here, not all; method: immunoSEQ multiplex PCR. This table holds 110,000 or so clones, 58% found once. The V call is TRBV19, the J call TRBJ1-2; D unresolved. This clonotype originated in a human donor with chronic lymphocytic leukemia. Sequenced here: PBMCs, sampled after 24 months of ibrutinib treatment. The CDR3 region has the DNA TGTGCCAGTAGTATGAAGGGATCCTATGGCTACACCTTC. It specifies CASSMKGSYGYTF.